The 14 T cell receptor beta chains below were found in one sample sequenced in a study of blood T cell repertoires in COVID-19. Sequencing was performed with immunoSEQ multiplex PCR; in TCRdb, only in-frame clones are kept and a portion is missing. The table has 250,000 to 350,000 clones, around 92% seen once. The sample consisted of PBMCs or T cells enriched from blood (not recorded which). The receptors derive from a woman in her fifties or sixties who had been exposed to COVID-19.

The CDR3 nucleotides are TGTGCCACCAGTGACGGGAACAGGGGGCCGGATCAGCCCCAGCATTTT. It specifies CATSDGNRGPDQPQHF. The chain couples TRBV24-1 to TRBJ1-5; TRBD1 matches at 9 bases. The CDR3 runs 16 residues. The V gene's germline CDR1 is KGHDR and CDR2 SFDVKD. The V and J ends lost 4 bases and 5 bases, in that order; junction bases with no gene match: 8.

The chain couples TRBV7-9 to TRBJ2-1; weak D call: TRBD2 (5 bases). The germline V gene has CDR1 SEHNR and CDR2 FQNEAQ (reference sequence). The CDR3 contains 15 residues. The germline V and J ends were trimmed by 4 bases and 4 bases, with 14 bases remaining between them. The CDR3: CASSSEGSSYNEQFF. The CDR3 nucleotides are TGTGCCAGCAGCTCAGAGGGCAGCAGTTACAATGAGCAGTTCTTC.

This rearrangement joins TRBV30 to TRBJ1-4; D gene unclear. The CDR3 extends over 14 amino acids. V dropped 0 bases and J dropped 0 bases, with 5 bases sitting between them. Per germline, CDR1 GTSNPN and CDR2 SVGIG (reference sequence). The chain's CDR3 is CAWSVQTTNEKLFF. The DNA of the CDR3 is TGTGCCTGGAGTGTCCAGACAACTAATGAAAAACTGTTTTTT.

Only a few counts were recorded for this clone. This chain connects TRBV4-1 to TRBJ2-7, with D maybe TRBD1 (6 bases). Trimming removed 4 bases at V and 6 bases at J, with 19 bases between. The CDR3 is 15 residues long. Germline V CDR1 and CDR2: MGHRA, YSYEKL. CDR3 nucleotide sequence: TGCGCCAGCAGCCGGATACAGGGCTTAACAAGCGAGCAGTACTTC. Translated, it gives CASSRIQGLTSEQYF.

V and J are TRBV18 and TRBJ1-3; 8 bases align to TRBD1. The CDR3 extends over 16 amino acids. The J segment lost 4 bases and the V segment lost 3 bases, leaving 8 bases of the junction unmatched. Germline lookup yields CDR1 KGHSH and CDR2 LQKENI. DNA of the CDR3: TGTGCCAGCTCACCCCCGGACAGGGCTCTGGGAAACACCATATATTTT. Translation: CASSPPDRALGNTIYF.

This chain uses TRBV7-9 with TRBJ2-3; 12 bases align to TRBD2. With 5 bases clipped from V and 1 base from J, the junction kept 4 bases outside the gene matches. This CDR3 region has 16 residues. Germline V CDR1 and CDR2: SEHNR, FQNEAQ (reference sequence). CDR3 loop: CASSPRLAGGTDTQYF. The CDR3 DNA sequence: TGTGCCAGCAGCCCCCGACTAGCGGGAGGCACAGATACGCAGTATTTT.

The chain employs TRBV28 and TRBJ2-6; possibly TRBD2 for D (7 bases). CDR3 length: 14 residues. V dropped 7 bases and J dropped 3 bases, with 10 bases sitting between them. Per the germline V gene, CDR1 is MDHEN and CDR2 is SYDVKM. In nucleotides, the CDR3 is TGTGCCAGCACCGGGGGGCTTGGGGCCAACGTCCTGACTTTC. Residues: CASTGGLGANVLTF.

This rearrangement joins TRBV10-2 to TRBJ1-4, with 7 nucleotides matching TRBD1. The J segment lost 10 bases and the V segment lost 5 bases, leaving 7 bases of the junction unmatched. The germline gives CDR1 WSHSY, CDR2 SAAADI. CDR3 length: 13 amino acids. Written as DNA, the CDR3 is TGCGCCAGCAGTTTCGATAACAGGGGAAAACTGTTTTTT. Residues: CASSFDNRGKLFF.

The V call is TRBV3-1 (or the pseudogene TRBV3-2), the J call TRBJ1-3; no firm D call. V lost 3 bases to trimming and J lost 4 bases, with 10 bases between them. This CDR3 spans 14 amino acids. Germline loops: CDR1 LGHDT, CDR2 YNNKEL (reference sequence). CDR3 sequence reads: CASSQRVFGNTIYF. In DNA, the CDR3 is TGTGCCAGCAGCCAGAGGGTTTTCGGAAACACCATATATTTT.

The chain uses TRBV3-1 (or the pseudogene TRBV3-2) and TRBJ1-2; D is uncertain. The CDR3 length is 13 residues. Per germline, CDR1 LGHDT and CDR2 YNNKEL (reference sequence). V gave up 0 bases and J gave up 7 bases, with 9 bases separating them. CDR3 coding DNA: TGTGCCAGCAGCCAAGAGGCCCGGGGTGGCTACACCTTC. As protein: CASSQEARGGYTF.

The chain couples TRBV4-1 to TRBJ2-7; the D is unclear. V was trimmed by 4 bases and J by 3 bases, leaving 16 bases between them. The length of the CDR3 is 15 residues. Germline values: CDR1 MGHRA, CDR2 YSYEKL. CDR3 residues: CASSPYGDMVYEQYF. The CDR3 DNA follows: TGCGCCAGCAGCCCCTACGGCGACATGGTCTACGAGCAGTACTTC.

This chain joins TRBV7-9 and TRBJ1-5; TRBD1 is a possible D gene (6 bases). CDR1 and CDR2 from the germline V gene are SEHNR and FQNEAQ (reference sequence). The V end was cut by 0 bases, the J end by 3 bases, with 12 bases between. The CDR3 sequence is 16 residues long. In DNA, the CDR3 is TGTGCCAGCAGCTTAGCAACAGGGTTGGACAATCAGCCCCAGCATTTT. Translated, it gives CASSLATGLDNQPQHF. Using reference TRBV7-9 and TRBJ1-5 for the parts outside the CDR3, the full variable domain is DTGVSQNPRHKITKRGQNVTFRCDPISEHNRLYWYRQTLGQGPEFLTYFQNEAQLEKSRLLSDRFSAERPKGSFSTLEIQRTEQGDSAMYLCASSLATGLDNQPQHFGDGTRLSIL.

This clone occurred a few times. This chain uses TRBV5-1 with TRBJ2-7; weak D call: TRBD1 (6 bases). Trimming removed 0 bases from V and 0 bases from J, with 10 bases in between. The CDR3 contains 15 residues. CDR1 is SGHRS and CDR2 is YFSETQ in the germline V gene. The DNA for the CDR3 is TGCGCCAGCAGCTTGGATGGACAGTCCTCCTACGAGCAGTACTTC. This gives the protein CASSLDGQSSYEQYF.

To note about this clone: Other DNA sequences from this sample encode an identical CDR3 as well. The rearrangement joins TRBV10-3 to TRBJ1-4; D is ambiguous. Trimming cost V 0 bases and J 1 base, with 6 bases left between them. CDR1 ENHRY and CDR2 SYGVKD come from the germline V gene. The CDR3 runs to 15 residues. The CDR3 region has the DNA TGTGCCATCAGTGAGTCGCCGGGAACTAATGAAAAACTGTTTTTT. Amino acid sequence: CAISESPGTNEKLFF.